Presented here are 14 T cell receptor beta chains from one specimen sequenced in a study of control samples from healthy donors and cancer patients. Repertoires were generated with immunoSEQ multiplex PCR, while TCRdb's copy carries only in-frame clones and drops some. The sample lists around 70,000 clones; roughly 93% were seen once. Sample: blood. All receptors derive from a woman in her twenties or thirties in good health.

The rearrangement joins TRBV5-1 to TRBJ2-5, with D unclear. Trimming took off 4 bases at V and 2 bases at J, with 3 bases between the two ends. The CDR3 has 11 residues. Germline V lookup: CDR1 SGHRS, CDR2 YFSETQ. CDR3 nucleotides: TGCGCCAGCAGCGAACAAGAGACCCAGTACTTC. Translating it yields CASSEQETQYF.

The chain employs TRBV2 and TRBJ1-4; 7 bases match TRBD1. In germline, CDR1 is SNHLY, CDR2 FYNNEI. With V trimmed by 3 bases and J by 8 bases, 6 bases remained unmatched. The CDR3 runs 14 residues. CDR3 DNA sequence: TGTGCCAGCAGTGAGAGGGGGCGATTGGAAAAACTGTTTTTT. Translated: CASSERGRLEKLFF.

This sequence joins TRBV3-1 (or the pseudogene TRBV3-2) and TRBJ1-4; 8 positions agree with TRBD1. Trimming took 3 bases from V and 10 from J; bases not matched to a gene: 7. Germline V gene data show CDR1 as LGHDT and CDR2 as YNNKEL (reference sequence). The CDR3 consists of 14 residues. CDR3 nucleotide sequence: TGTGCCAGCAGCCAGGGACAGGCATCTGGAAAACTGTTTTTT. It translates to CASSQGQASGKLFF.

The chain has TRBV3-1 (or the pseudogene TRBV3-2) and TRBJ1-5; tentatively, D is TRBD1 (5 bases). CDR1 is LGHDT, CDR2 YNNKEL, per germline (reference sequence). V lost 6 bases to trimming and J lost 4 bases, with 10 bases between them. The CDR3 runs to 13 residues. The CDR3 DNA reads TGTGCCAGCAGTCTGACAGAGAATCAGCCCCAGCATTTT. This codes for CASSLTENQPQHF.

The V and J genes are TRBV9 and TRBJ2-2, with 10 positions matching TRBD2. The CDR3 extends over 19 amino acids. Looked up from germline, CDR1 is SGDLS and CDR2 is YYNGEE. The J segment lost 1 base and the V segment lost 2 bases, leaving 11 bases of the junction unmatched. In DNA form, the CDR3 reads TGTGCCAGCAGCGTTAGACACCCCCTAGCGGGGGTGAACACCGGGGAGCTGTTTTTT. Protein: CASSVRHPLAGVNTGELFF.

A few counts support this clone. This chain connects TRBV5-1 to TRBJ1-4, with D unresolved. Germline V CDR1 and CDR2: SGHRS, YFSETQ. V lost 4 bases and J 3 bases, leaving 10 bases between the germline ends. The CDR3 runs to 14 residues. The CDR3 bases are TGCGCCAGCAGCCCCGGACGGCCTAATGAAAAACTGTTTTTT. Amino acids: CASSPGRPNEKLFF.

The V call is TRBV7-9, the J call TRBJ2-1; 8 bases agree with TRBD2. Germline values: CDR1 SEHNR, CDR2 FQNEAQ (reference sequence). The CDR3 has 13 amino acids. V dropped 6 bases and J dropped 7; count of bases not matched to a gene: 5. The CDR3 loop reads CASRGGGPNEQFF. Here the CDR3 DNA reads TGTGCCAGCAGGGGCGGGGGGCCGAATGAGCAGTTCTTC.

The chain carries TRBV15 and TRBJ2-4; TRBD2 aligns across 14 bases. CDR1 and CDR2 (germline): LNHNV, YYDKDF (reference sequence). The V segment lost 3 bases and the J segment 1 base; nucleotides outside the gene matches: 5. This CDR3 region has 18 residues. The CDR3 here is CATSRRGTSGGAKNIQYF. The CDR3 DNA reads TGTGCCACCAGCAGGAGGGGGACTAGCGGGGGTGCCAAAAACATTCAGTACTTC.

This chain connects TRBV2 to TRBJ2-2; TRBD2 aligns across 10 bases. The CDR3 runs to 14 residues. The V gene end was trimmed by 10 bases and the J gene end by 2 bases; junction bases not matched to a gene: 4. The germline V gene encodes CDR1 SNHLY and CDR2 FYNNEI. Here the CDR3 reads CAILAGDNTGELFF. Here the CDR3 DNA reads TGTGCCATCCTAGCGGGGGATAACACCGGGGAGCTGTTTTTT.

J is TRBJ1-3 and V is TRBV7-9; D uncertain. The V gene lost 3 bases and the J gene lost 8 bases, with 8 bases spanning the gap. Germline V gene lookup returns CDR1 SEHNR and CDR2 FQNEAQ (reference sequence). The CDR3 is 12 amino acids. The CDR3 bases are TGTGCCAGCAGCTTGCAGCAGGACACCATATATTTT. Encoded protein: CASSLQQDTIYF.

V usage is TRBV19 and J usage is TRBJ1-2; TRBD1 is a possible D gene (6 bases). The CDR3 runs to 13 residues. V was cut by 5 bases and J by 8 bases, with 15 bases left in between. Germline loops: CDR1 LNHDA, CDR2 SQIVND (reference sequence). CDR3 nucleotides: TGTGCCAGTAGTTCGTGGACAGTCGGGGGCTACACCTTC. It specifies CASSSWTVGGYTF. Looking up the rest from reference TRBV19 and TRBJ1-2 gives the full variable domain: DGGITQSPKYLFRKEGQNVTLSCEQNLNHDAMYWYRQDPGQGLRLIYYSQIVNDFQKGDIAEGYSVSREKKESFPLTVTSAQKNPTAFYLCASSSWTVGGYTFGSGTRLTVV.

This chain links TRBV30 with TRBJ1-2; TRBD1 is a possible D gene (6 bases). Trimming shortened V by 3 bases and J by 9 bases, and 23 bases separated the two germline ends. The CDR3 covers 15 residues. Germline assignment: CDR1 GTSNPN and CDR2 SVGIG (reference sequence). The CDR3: CAWSQDSNHYLSYTF. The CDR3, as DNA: TGTGCCTGGAGCCAGGACAGTAACCATTATTTGAGCTACACCTTC.

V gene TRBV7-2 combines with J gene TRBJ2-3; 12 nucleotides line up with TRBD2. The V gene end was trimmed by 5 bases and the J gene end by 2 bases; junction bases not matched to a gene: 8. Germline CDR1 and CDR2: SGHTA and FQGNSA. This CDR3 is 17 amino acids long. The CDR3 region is CASSTRLAGVSTDTQYF. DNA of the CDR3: TGTGCCAGCAGCACCCGACTAGCGGGGGTTTCCACAGATACGCAGTATTTT. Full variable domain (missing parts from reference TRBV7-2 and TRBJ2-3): GAGVSQSPSNKVTEKGKDVELRCDPISGHTALYWYRQSLGQGLEFLIYFQGNSAPDKSGLPSDRFSAERTGGSVSTLTIQRTQQEDSAVYLCASSTRLAGVSTDTQYFGPGTRLTVL.

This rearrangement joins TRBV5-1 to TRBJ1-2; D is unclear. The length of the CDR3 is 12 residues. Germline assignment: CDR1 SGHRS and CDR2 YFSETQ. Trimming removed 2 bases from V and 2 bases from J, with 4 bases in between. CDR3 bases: TGCGCCAGCAGCTTACAAAACTATGGCTACACCTTC. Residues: CASSLQNYGYTF.